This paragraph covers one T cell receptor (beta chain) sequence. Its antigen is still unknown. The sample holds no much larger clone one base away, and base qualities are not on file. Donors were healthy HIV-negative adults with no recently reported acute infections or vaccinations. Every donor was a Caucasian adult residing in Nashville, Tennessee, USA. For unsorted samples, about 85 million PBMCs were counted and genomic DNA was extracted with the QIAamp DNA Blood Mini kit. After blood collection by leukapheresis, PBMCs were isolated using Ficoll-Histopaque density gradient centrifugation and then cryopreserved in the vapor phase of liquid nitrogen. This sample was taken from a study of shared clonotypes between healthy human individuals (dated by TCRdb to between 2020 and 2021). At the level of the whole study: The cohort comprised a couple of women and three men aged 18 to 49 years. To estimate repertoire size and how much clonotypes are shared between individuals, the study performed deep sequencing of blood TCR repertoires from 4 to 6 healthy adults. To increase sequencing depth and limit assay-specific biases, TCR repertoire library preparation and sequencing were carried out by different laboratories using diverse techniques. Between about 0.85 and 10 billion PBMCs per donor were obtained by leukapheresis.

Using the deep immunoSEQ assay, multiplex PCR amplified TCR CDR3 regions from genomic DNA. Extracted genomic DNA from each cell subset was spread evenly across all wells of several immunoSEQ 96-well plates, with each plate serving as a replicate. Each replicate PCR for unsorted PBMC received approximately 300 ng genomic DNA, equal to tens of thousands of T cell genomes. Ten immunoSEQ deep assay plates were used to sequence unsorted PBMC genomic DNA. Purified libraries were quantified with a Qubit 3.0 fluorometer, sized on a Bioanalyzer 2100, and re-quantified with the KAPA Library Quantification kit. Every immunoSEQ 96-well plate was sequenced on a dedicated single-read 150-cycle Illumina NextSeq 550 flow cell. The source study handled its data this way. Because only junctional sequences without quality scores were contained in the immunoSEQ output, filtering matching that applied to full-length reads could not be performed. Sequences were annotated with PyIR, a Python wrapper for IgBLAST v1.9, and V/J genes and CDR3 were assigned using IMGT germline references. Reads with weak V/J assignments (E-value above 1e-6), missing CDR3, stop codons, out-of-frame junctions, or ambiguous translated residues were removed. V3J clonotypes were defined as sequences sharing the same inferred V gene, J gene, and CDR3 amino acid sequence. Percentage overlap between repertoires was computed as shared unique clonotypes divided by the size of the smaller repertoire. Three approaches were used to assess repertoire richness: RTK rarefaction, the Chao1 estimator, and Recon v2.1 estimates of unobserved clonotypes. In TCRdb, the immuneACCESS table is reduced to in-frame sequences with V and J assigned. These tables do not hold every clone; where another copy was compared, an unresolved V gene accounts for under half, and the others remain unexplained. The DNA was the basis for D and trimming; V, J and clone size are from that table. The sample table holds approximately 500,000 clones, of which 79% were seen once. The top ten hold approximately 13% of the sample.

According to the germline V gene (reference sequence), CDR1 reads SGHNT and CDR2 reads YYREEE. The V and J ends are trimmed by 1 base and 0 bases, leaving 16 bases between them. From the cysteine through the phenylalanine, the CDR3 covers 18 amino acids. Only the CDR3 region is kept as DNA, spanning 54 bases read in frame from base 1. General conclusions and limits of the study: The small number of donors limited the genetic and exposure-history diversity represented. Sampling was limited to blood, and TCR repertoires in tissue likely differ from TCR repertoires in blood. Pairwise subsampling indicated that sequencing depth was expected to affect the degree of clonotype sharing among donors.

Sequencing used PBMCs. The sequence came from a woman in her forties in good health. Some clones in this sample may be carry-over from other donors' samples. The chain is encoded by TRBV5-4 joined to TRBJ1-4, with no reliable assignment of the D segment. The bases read TGTGCCAGCAGCTTGTATCCTAGTCCGTATGCAACTAATGAAAAACTGTTTTTT. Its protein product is CASSLYPSPYATNEKLFF.